These 21 T cell receptor beta chains share one sample of origin, sequenced in a study of shared T cell receptors in the human thymus. Repertoires were generated with immunoSEQ multiplex PCR, while TCRdb's copy carries only in-frame clones and drops some. The sample carries hundreds of thousands of clones, roughly 94% recorded once. Material for sequencing was thymocytes. These receptors originate from a human donor.

This clone appeared once. The CDR3 DNA follows: TGTGCCAGCAGATGGACTAGCGGGAGTTCAGATACGCAGTATTTT. This encodes CASRWTSGSSDTQYF. The chain couples TRBV6-1 to TRBJ2-3; 13 bases line up with TRBD2. From germline, CDR1 is MNHNS and CDR2 SASEGT. V lost 6 bases, J lost 4 bases, and 4 bases stayed unmatched. The CDR3 has 15 amino acids.

This clone was detected once. The chain uses TRBV4-1 and TRBJ2-1; TRBD2 aligns across 10 bases. The CDR3 has 20 amino acids. After removal of 0 bases from V and 7 bases from J, the junction contained 18 bases not matched to a gene. CDR1 MGHRA and CDR2 YSYEKL come from the germline V gene. CDR3 sequence reads: CASSQDRASGRPGLRNEQFF. The CDR3 nucleotides read TGCGCCAGCAGCCAAGATCGGGCTAGCGGGAGACCGGGGCTTAGGAATGAGCAGTTCTTC.

This chain uses TRBV5-1 with TRBJ2-7; 9 bases are shared with TRBD2. The CDR3 is made up of 15 amino acids. The ends lost 4 bases at V and 3 bases at J; junction bases unmatched: 8. Germline CDR1 and CDR2: SGHRS and YFSETQ. The CDR3 DNA follows: TGCGCCAGCAGCGAACGAGCGGGAGGCCACTACGAGCAGTACTTC. The encoded protein is CASSERAGGHYEQYF.

The V gene is TRBV6-4, the J gene TRBJ2-1; TRBD1 matches 12 bases. This CDR3 spans 14 amino acids. Germline V gene data show CDR1 as MRHNA and CDR2 as SNTAGT. V was clipped by 6 bases and J by 8 bases; unmatched bases: 5. CDR3 protein: CASRPGTGGDEQFF. The CDR3 nucleotides read TGTGCCAGCAGGCCCGGGACAGGGGGCGATGAGCAGTTCTTC.

This rearrangement joins TRBV18 to TRBJ2-2; 9 bases line up with TRBD1. CDR1 and CDR2 (germline): KGHSH, LQKENI. With V trimmed by 4 bases and J by 5 bases, 8 bases remained unmatched. The CDR3 spans 16 residues. CDR3 sequence: CASSLIQGARTGELFF. The CDR3 nucleotides read TGTGCCAGCTCACTCATACAGGGGGCGCGAACCGGGGAGCTGTTTTTT.

The CDR3, as DNA: TGTGCCAGCAGTGGAGTGGGTCTAGCGGCGAACACCGGGGAGCTGTTTTTT. This translates into CASSGVGLAANTGELFF. The chain recombines TRBV2 with TRBJ2-2, with 7 positions matching TRBD2. The CDR3 loop spans 17 amino acids. Germline V gives CDR1 SNHLY, CDR2 FYNNEI. Trimming removed 4 bases from V and 0 bases from J; junction bases left unmatched: 8.

This chain links TRBV5-6 with TRBJ1-2; no clear D. The length of the CDR3 is 15 residues. CDR1 SGHDT and CDR2 YYEEEE come from the germline V gene. With 4 bases removed from V and 6 bases from J, the gap between germline ends came to 19 bases. DNA for the CDR3: TGTGCCAGCAGCCCTCGGGGATGGGGAGGAAATGGCTACACCTTC. As protein: CASSPRGWGGNGYTF.

The CDR3 region is CASSARLAGRQETQYF. As DNA, the CDR3 is TGTGCCAGCAGCGCCCGACTAGCGGGAAGGCAAGAGACCCAGTACTTC. V gene TRBV7-8 combines with J gene TRBJ2-5; 11 bases match TRBD2. CDR3 length: 16 amino acids. V shed 5 bases and J 2 bases; nucleotides not matched to a gene: 7. CDR1 is SGHVS, CDR2 FQNEAQ, per germline.

The chain joins TRBV7-2 to TRBJ2-5; D is unresolved. Between the trimmed V and J ends, which lost 2 bases and 2 bases, there was a span of 9 bases. The germline V gene encodes CDR1 SGHTA and CDR2 FQGNSA. There are 14 residues in the CDR3. The CDR3 region is CASSLRWSQETQYF. The CDR3 nucleotides read TGTGCCAGCAGCTTACGGTGGTCACAAGAGACCCAGTACTTC.

The CDR3 DNA reads TGTGCCAGCTTTACCGGGACAGGGAGGGCAGATACGCAGTATTTT. The encoded protein is CASFTGTGRADTQYF. The chain recombines TRBV6-1 with TRBJ2-3; 9 bases are a match to TRBD1. The CDR3 is 15 residues long. CDR1 is MNHNS, CDR2 SASEGT, per germline. V trimming: 8 bases; J trimming: 4 bases; junction bases outside the gene matches: 10.

The chain has TRBV7-2 and TRBJ2-5; possible D gene TRBD2, 6 bases. Trimming stripped 3 bases from V and 5 bases from J, with 10 bases between. The CDR3 is 13 amino acids. CDR1 and CDR2 from the germline V gene are SGHTA and FQGNSA. CDR3 sequence reads: CASSFFTSETQYF. Written as DNA, the CDR3 is TGTGCCAGCAGCTTTTTTACTAGCGAGACCCAGTACTTC. Together with reference TRBV7-2 and TRBJ2-5, the CDR3 gives the full variable domain: GAGVSQSPSNKVTEKGKDVELRCDPISGHTALYWYRQSLGQGLEFLIYFQGNSAPDKSGLPSDRFSAERTGGSVSTLTIQRTQQEDSAVYLCASSFFTSETQYFGPGTRLLVL.

J is TRBJ2-1 and V is TRBV19, with D unresolved. This CDR3 is built from 17 residues. Per the germline V gene, CDR1 is LNHDA and CDR2 is SQIVND (reference sequence). With 8 bases removed from V and 2 bases from J, the gap between germline ends came to 22 bases. The CDR3 region is CASRPLYSSLAYNEQFF. DNA of the CDR3: TGTGCCAGTCGACCCTTATACAGCTCCCTGGCCTACAATGAGCAGTTCTTC.

V and J are TRBV6-1 and TRBJ1-2, with unresolved D. This CDR3 is 14 amino acids long. CDR1 and CDR2 from the germline V gene are MNHNS and SASEGT. The V and J ends lost 0 bases and 8 bases respectively, with 13 bases between them. In nucleotides, the CDR3 is TGTGCCAGCAGTGAAGCGAGTCCAGCCTACGGCTACACCTTC. This gives the protein CASSEASPAYGYTF.

The chain combines TRBV19 with TRBJ2-5; TRBD1 agrees at 7 bases. The germline V gene has CDR1 LNHDA and CDR2 SQIVND (reference sequence). The junction had 6 bases not matched to a gene; V was cut back by 3 bases and J by 2 bases. The CDR3 covers 15 residues. The CDR3 reads CASSIRQGPQETQYF. CDR3 in DNA: TGTGCCAGTAGTATCCGACAGGGCCCTCAAGAGACCCAGTACTTC.

The chain recombines TRBV6-1 with TRBJ1-1; D is perhaps TRBD1 (6 bases). Germline V lookup: CDR1 MNHNS, CDR2 SASEGT. The ends were cut back, 5 bases at V and 0 bases at J, with 13 bases in the middle. The CDR3 has 15 residues. The CDR3 sequence: CASSPTTGLNTEAFF. CDR3 nucleotide sequence: TGTGCCAGCAGTCCCACGACAGGCTTGAACACTGAAGCTTTCTTT.

V and J are TRBV28 and TRBJ2-4, with TRBD2 matching 11 bases. Losses at the gene ends were 6 bases for V and 4 bases for J; bases not matched to a gene: 11. Germline CDR1 is MDHEN and CDR2 is SYDVKM. The CDR3 is 17 amino acids. In nucleotides, the CDR3 is TGTGCCAGCAGGCAGACCGGACTAGCGGGCTTAAAAAACATTCAGTACTTC. As protein: CASRQTGLAGLKNIQYF.

This rearrangement joins TRBV28 to TRBJ2-7, with a weak D call TRBD1 (6 bases). Germline loops: CDR1 MDHEN, CDR2 SYDVKM. The V end was cut by 6 bases, the J end by 2 bases, with 17 bases between. The CDR3 covers 15 residues. CDR3 amino acids: CASRPSGTRPYEQYF. In DNA form, the CDR3 reads TGTGCCAGCAGGCCATCCGGGACAAGACCCTACGAGCAGTACTTC.

The chain has TRBV7-3 and TRBJ2-2, with D possibly TRBD2 on 6 matching bases. The CDR3 length is 17 residues. Germline loops: CDR1 SGHTA, CDR2 FQGTGA. The V gene lost 3 bases and the J gene lost 7 bases, with 21 bases spanning the gap. CDR3 nucleotides: TGTGCCAGCAGCTTGAGGGCTAGCGCCTCCCCGCGCGGGGAGCTGTTTTTT. Protein: CASSLRASASPRGELFF.

The chain couples TRBV4-2 to TRBJ2-5; 14 bases are shared with TRBD2. V trimming: 0 bases; J trimming: 5 bases; junction bases outside the gene matches: 8. The CDR3 is made up of 18 amino acids. Germline V gene sequence: CDR1 LGHNA, CDR2 YNFKEQ. The DNA of the CDR3 is TGTGCCAGCAGCCAAGAGGTGGGACTAGCGGGAGTAGGGGAGACCCAGTACTTC. Residues: CASSQEVGLAGVGETQYF.

The V call is TRBV9, the J call TRBJ2-7; D is possibly TRBD2 (6 bases). Germline values: CDR1 SGDLS, CDR2 YYNGEE. The CDR3 totals 16 residues. V lost 0 bases and J 0 bases, leaving 13 bases between the germline ends. This CDR3 is CASSVAIAVSSYEQYF. In DNA, the CDR3 is TGTGCCAGCAGCGTAGCAATAGCGGTGAGCTCCTACGAGCAGTACTTC.

The V and J genes are TRBV4-1 and TRBJ2-1; D gene uncertain. Trimming shortened V by 5 bases and J by 4 bases, and 12 bases separated the two germline ends. CDR1 MGHRA and CDR2 YSYEKL come from the germline V gene. There are 14 residues in the CDR3. The CDR3 nucleotides read TGCGCCAGCAGCAAAGCCCTAGGGTACAATGAGCAGTTCTTC. Protein sequence: CASSKALGYNEQFF.